Below are 25 T cell receptor beta chains sequenced from a single sample in a study of pediatric ulcerative colitis. Sequencing used immunoSEQ multiplex PCR; TCRdb keeps in-frame clones, though not all of them. The table lists 35,000 or so clones, more than 70% of them singletons, with 0.65% to 0.75% in the top ten. Rectal tissue came from one to two pinch biopsies taken at colonoscopy. Sequencing was carried out using gut tissue. The receptor set was obtained from a boy aged 5-17 years with moderate ulcerative colitis.

The chain links TRBV7-7 to TRBJ2-2, with D uncertain. Trimming removed 1 base at V and 7 bases at J, with 4 bases between. Germline V gene data show CDR1 as SSHAT and CDR2 as FNYEAQ (reference sequence). This CDR3 region has 12 residues. CDR3 protein: CASSLEGGELFF. The CDR3 region has the DNA TGTGCCAGCAGCTTAGAGGGCGGGGAGCTGTTTTTT.

This chain uses TRBV7-8 with TRBJ1-4, with a possible D match to TRBD1 (6 bases). Germline V gene sequence: CDR1 SGHVS, CDR2 FQNEAQ. V lost 5 bases and J lost 11, with 18 bases in between. There are 14 residues in the CDR3. The CDR3 loop reads CASSPQGSLGKLFF. The CDR3 DNA reads as TGTGCCAGCAGCCCGCAGGGGTCCTTGGGGAAACTGTTTTTT.

The sample holds one count of this clone. This chain links TRBV2 with TRBJ2-1; D possibly corresponds to TRBD1 (5 bases). Trimming took off 0 bases at V and 5 bases at J, with 17 bases between the two ends. This CDR3 comprises 17 residues. Germline assignment: CDR1 SNHLY and CDR2 FYNNEI. This CDR3 reads CASSEALMGRWDNEQFF. CDR3 DNA: TGTGCCAGCAGTGAAGCATTAATGGGGCGATGGGACAATGAGCAGTTCTTC.

The gene calls are TRBV11-2 and TRBJ2-5; no reliable D call. Germline values: CDR1 SGHAT, CDR2 FQNNGV. Trimming cost V 3 bases and J 0 bases, with 5 bases left between them. This CDR3 contains 13 residues. The CDR3 loop is CASSLQDQETQYF. CDR3 coding DNA: TGTGCCAGCAGCTTGCAGGACCAAGAGACCCAGTACTTC. The complete variable domain, with remaining parts taken from reference TRBV11-2 and TRBJ2-5, reads EAGVAQSPRYKIIEKRQSVAFWCNPISGHATLYWYQQILGQGPKLLIQFQNNGVVDDSQLPKDRFSAERLKGVDSTLKIQPAKLEDSAVYLCASSLQDQETQYFGPGTRLLVL.

This chain uses TRBV9 with TRBJ2-3, with no clear D. V lost 0 bases and J 0 bases, leaving 8 bases between the germline ends. Germline CDR1 is SGDLS and CDR2 is YYNGEE. The CDR3 has 15 amino acids. The CDR3 coding sequence is TGTGCCAGCAGCGTAGCTGGGTATAGCACAGATACGCAGTATTTT. Translated: CASSVAGYSTDTQYF.

The gene calls are TRBV30 and TRBJ1-2; no clear D gene. Trimming removed 0 bases from V and 3 bases from J, with 8 bases in between. The length of the CDR3 is 13 residues. CDR1 and CDR2 from the germline V gene are GTSNPN and SVGIG (reference sequence). Here the CDR3 reads CAWSVTTDYGYTF. DNA for the CDR3: TGTGCCTGGAGTGTAACGACGGACTATGGCTACACCTTC.

V is TRBV7-2 and J is TRBJ1-1; 7 bases line up with TRBD1. Germline V gene lookup returns CDR1 SGHTA and CDR2 FQGNSA. This CDR3 has 13 amino acids. Germline trimming cut 6 bases from V and 3 bases from J; bases unmatched to any gene: 4. DNA for the CDR3: TGTGCCAGCAGACAGGGGTCCTACACTGAAGCTTTCTTT. It translates to CASRQGSYTEAFF. The whole variable domain, remainder taken from reference TRBV7-2 and TRBJ1-1, is GAGVSQSPSNKVTEKGKDVELRCDPISGHTALYWYRQSLGQGLEFLIYFQGNSAPDKSGLPSDRFSAERTGGSVSTLTIQRTQQEDSAVYLCASRQGSYTEAFFGQGTRLTVV.

V gene TRBV28 combines with J gene TRBJ2-1; possibly TRBD1 for D (7 bases). The CDR3 contains 15 residues. The V gene lost 2 bases and the J gene lost 2 bases, with 10 bases spanning the gap. In germline, CDR1 is MDHEN, CDR2 SYDVKM. The CDR3 region has the DNA TGTGCCAGCAGTTTAGGCGGGACAGCCTACAATGAGCAGTTCTTC. Amino acid sequence: CASSLGGTAYNEQFF.

This rearrangement joins TRBV7-2 to TRBJ2-2; D may be TRBD1 (5 bases). CDR3 length equals 14 residues. CDR1 is SGHTA and CDR2 is FQGNSA in the germline V gene. The V and J ends lost 2 bases and 6 bases respectively, with 10 bases between them. The CDR3 bases are TGTGCCAGCAGCTTAAAGTTGGGGCCCGGGGAGCTGTTTTTT. Its translation is CASSLKLGPGELFF.

The chain links TRBV19 to TRBJ1-1; 7 bases map to TRBD1. V lost 0 bases, J lost 0 bases, and 1 base stayed unmatched. CDR1 is LNHDA and CDR2 is SQIVND in the germline V gene (reference sequence). CDR3 length: 15 residues. For the CDR3, the DNA is TGTGCCAGTAGTATAGAGGGACAGATGAACACTGAAGCTTTCTTT. This sequence encodes CASSIEGQMNTEAFF.

The rearrangement links TRBV11-2 to TRBJ2-7; 9 bases match TRBD2. The junction had 10 bases not matched to a gene; V was cut back by 1 base and J by 3 bases. CDR1 is SGHAT and CDR2 is FQNNGV in the germline V gene. This CDR3 has 17 amino acids. The CDR3 loop is CASSLGIGTSGLYEQYF. CDR3 DNA sequence: TGTGCCAGCAGCTTAGGAATAGGTACTAGCGGGCTCTACGAGCAGTACTTC.

J is TRBJ1-4 and V is TRBV7-8, with D unresolved. The CDR3 has 12 residues. Trimming cost V 5 bases and J 6 bases, with 7 bases left between them. Germline V gene lookup returns CDR1 SGHVS and CDR2 FQNEAQ. The CDR3 here is CASSPWDEKLFF. CDR3 nucleotides: TGTGCCAGCAGCCCCTGGGATGAAAAACTGTTTTTT.

This clone was seen just once. For the CDR3, the DNA is TGTGCCAGCTCACCCACGGGACAGCGGAATGAAAAACTGTTTTTT. Its protein is CASSPTGQRNEKLFF. The chain links TRBV18 to TRBJ1-4, with 7 bases fitting TRBD1. The CDR3 runs to 15 residues. Losses at the gene ends were 3 bases for V and 5 bases for J; bases not matched to a gene: 6. In germline, CDR1 is KGHSH, CDR2 LQKENI.

This chain links TRBV10-3 with TRBJ2-1; TRBD1 aligns across 7 bases. The CDR3 covers 16 residues. Per germline, CDR1 ENHRY and CDR2 SYGVKD. Trimming took 6 bases from V and 2 from J; bases not matched to a gene: 10. The CDR3 is CAIRTTMGQTYNEQFF. DNA of the CDR3: TGTGCCATCAGAACCACTATGGGACAGACCTACAATGAGCAGTTCTTC.

The chain has TRBV10-3 and TRBJ2-7, with 8 bases fitting TRBD2. The CDR3 has 17 residues. From germline, CDR1 is ENHRY and CDR2 SYGVKD. Trimming removed 1 base from V and 0 bases from J; junction bases left unmatched: 8. CDR3 in DNA: TGTGCCATCAGTGAGTTACTCAGCAGCGGGAGCTCCTACGAGCAGTACTTC. This translates into CAISELLSSGSSYEQYF.

V gene TRBV7-6 combines with J gene TRBJ2-3; D uncertain. V lost 1 base, J lost 4 bases, and 6 bases lay in between. The CDR3 covers 13 residues. Germline loops: CDR1 SGHVS, CDR2 FNYEAQ. CDR3 amino acids: CASSLVWADTQYF. DNA of the CDR3: TGTGCCAGCAGCTTAGTCTGGGCAGATACGCAGTATTTT.

The V gene is TRBV29-1, the J gene TRBJ1-2; possibly TRBD1 for D (6 bases). This CDR3 region has 15 residues. V dropped 6 bases and J dropped 2 bases, with 19 bases sitting between them. Germline V gives CDR1 SQVTM, CDR2 ANQGSEA. CDR3 in DNA: TGCAGCGTCACTAAAGGGGGGATCCACAACTATGGCTACACCTTC. Translating gives CSVTKGGIHNYGYTF.

Comments on this clone: Additional DNA sequences in this sample encode the identical CDR3. V and J are TRBV6-4 and TRBJ2-1; 14 nucleotides align to TRBD2. CDR1 is MRHNA, CDR2 SNTAGT, per germline. This CDR3 region has 15 residues. With 4 bases clipped from V and 7 bases from J, the junction kept 3 bases outside the gene matches. CDR3 sequence reads: CASSVGLAGANEQFF. CDR3 sequence (DNA): TGTGCCAGCAGTGTGGGACTAGCGGGAGCGAATGAGCAGTTCTTC.

This rearrangement joins TRBV5-4 to TRBJ1-1; maybe TRBD1 (5 bases). This CDR3 comprises 14 residues. V gave up 4 bases and J gave up 7 bases, with 17 bases separating them. Germline CDR1 is SGHNT and CDR2 is YYREEE (reference sequence). This chain's CDR3 is CASSGSRDEVEAFF. The CDR3 DNA reads TGTGCCAGCAGCGGCAGCAGGGATGAGGTTGAAGCTTTCTTT.

The chain has TRBV2 and TRBJ2-7; D possibly corresponds to TRBD2 (5 bases). Trimming pared 2 bases from V and 1 base from J, leaving 21 bases between. Per the germline V gene, CDR1 is SNHLY and CDR2 is FYNNEI. The CDR3 is 18 amino acids. The CDR3 DNA reads TGTGCCAGCAGTGAACAGCCATACACAACACGGGAATCCTACGAGCAGTACTTC. It codes for CASSEQPYTTRESYEQYF.

The rearrangement joins TRBV6-1 to TRBJ2-3; D call uncertain. V was shortened by 6 bases and J by 2 bases, with 9 bases between the two germline ends. Per germline, CDR1 MNHNS and CDR2 SASEGT. The CDR3 runs 13 residues. CDR3 residues: CASRGGNTDTQYF. CDR3 nucleotides: TGTGCCAGCAGGGGCGGCAACACAGATACGCAGTATTTT.

This rearrangement joins TRBV4-2 to TRBJ2-5; D remains unclear. Trimming took 0 bases from V and 7 from J, leaving 6 bases between them. This CDR3 comprises 12 residues. From germline, CDR1 is LGHNA and CDR2 YNFKEQ. CDR3 protein: CASSQDRRTQYF. The CDR3 nucleotides read TGTGCCAGCAGCCAAGATCGTAGGACCCAGTACTTC.

The rearrangement uses TRBV5-1 and TRBJ2-3; D uncertain. Per the germline V gene, CDR1 is SGHRS and CDR2 is YFSETQ. The CDR3 sequence is 14 residues long. Trimming shortened V by 0 bases and J by 3 bases, and 8 bases separated the two germline ends. The CDR3 loop reads CASSLAGETDTQYF. In DNA, the CDR3 is TGCGCCAGCAGCTTGGCAGGTGAGACAGATACGCAGTATTTT.

The CDR3: CASSNRGSNQPQHF. As DNA, the CDR3 is TGTGCCAGCAGTAACAGGGGGAGCAATCAGCCCCAGCATTTT. The rearrangement uses TRBV6-6 and TRBJ1-5; 8 positions match TRBD1. CDR1 MNHNY and CDR2 SVGAGI come from the germline V gene (reference sequence). The CDR3 sequence is 14 residues long. The V and J ends lost 5 bases and 1 base, in that order; junction bases with no gene match: 1.

V is TRBV25-1 and J is TRBJ2-7, with TRBD2 matching 8 bases. Germline CDR1 MGHDK, CDR2 SYGVNS. CDR3 length: 16 amino acids. J gave up 7 bases and V 1 base, and 12 bases lay outside the gene matches. The CDR3 loop reads CASSEFGGLVQKEQYF. The CDR3 region has the DNA TGTGCCAGCAGTGAATTTGGGGGACTAGTGCAGAAGGAGCAGTACTTC.